This TCR beta chain was identified in a study of cytomegalovirus exposure and HLA in healthy donors. The PCR made use of 60 Vbeta and 13 Jbeta primers. Only in-frame clones appear in the TCRdb table, and some are missing; sequencing was by immunoSEQ multiplex PCR. The sample shows fewer than 95,000 clones, roughly 85% of them seen only once. Study-level results: A list of 164 TCR beta chains associated with cytomegalovirus was given.

The germline CDR1 and CDR2 sequences are SNHLY and FYNNEI. The CDR3 contains 14 residues. V was trimmed by 4 bases and J by 4 bases, leaving 13 bases between them. Details on this clone: Antigen unknown.

J is TRBJ1-2 and V is TRBV2; unclear D gene. The receptor comes from a man aged 35 to 55 in good health and CMV-seropositive. The sequenced sample was PBMCs. The DNA for the CDR3 is TGTGCCAGCAGTGGTTCTTCGGGTTCCTATGGCTACACCTTC. Translating gives CASSGSSGSYGYTF. Full variable domain (missing parts from reference TRBV2 and TRBJ1-2): EPEVTQTPSHQVTQMGQEVILRCVPISNHLYFYWYRQILGQKVEFLVSFYNNEISEKSEIFDDQFSVERPDGSNFTLKIRSTKLEDSAMYFCASSGSSGSYGYTFGSGTRLTVV.